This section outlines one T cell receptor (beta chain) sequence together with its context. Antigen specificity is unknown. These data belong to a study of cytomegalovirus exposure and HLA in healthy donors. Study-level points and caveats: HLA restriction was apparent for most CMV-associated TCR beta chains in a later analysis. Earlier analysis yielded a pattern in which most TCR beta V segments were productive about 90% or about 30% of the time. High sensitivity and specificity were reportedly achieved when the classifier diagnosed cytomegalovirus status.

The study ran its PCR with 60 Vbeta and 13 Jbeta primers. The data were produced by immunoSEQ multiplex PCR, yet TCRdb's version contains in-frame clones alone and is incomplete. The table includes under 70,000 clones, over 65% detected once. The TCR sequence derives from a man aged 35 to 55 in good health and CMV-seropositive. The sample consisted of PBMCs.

The DNA of the CDR3 is TGTGCCAGTAGTCGTCTAGCGAAAGAAGAGACCCAGTACTTC. Its translation is CASSRLAKEETQYF. The rearrangement uses TRBV19 and TRBJ2-5; maybe TRBD2 (6 bases). The CDR3 consists of 14 residues. Germline V gives CDR1 LNHDA, CDR2 SQIVND (reference sequence). V lost 5 bases to trimming and J lost 3 bases, with 13 bases between them.